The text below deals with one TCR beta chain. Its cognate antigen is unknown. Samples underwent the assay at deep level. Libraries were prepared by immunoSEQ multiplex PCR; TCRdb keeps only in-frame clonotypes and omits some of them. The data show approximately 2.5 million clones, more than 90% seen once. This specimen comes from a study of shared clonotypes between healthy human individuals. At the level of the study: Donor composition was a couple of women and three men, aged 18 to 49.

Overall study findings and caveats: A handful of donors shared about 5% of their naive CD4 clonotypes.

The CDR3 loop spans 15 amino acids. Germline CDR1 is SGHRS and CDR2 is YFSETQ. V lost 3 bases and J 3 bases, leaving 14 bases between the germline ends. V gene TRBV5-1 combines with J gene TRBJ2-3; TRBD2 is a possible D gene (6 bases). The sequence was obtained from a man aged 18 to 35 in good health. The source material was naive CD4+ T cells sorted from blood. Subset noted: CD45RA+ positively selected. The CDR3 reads CASSSRLRETDTQYF. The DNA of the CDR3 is TGCGCCAGCAGCTCCAGACTCCGGGAGACAGATACGCAGTATTTT.